This T cell receptor beta chain was identified during a study of blood T cell repertoires in COVID-19. Sequencing was performed with immunoSEQ multiplex PCR; in TCRdb, only in-frame clones are kept and a portion is missing. The repertoire consists of roughly 370,000 clones, with approximately 87% occurring once and the leading ten covering roughly 9.4%. The V gene lost 4 bases and the J gene lost 4 bases, with 7 bases spanning the gap. Germline V CDR1 and CDR2: SNHLY, FYNNEI. This CDR3 has 12 amino acids. Sequencing was performed on PBMCs or T cells enriched from blood (not recorded which). The sequence derives from a woman aged 45-59 years who had recovered from COVID-19. V and J are TRBV2 and TRBJ1-1; D is undetermined. CDR3: CASSAGFTEAFF. The CDR3 DNA reads as TGTGCCAGCAGTGCGGGGTTCACTGAAGCTTTCTTT.